This T cell receptor beta chain was captured by sequencing in a study of T cell repertoires in cytomegalovirus infection. Germline V CDR1 and CDR2: DFQATT, SNEGSKA (reference sequence). V dropped 0 bases and J dropped 9; count of bases not matched to a gene: 10. CDR3 length: 16 residues. TCRdb itself ran the reads through MiXCR, one entry per CDR3 protein. Among 830,000 or so distinct CDR3 sequences listed, 30% to 35% were seen once. Of note for this clonotype: What it recognizes is unknown.

Sequenced here: cultured CD8+ T cells from PBMCs, sampled from culture after CMV antigen stimulation. This clonotype was sampled from a human donor in good health (CMV status not recorded). Some clones in this sample may be carry-over from other donors' samples. The chain recombines TRBV20-1 with TRBJ1-6; 8 positions match TRBD1. CDR3 nucleotides: TGCAGTGCTAGAGATACAATAAGGCAGGGGGCTTCACCCCTCCACTTT. Translation: CSARDTIRQGASPLHF.